Listed below are T cell receptor beta chains from one sample, sequenced in a study of shared clonotypes between healthy human individuals. Profiling relied on immunoSEQ multiplex PCR, and the TCRdb table lists in-frame clones only, not all of them. The sample consists of around 1,900,000 clones, about 93% of them appearing once. Sequenced input: naive CD8+ T cells from PBMCs. The receptors come from a man between 18 and 29 years old in good health. Some clones in this sample may be carry-over from other donors' samples. Each CDR3 is given with its conserved first and last residue. D genes are given only for firm matches. Expanded clones get a size class; other rows say once, few or many, or leave the size out.

>once|NA|TRBV7-9|TRBJ1-1
CASSPKDGGGGNTEAFF
TGTGCCAGCAGCCCAAAAGATGGAGGAGGGGGTAACACTGAAGCTTTCTTT
>NA|TRBD1|TRBV27|TRBJ1-1
CASTSLGQGSLWDTEAFF
TGTGCCAGCACGTCTTTAGGACAGGGATCGCTCTGGGACACTGAAGCTTTCTTT
>NA|NA|TRBV11-3|TRBJ2-2
CASSPGGGELFF
TGTGCCAGCAGCCCGGGTGGCGGGGAGCTGTTTTTT
>NA|NA|TRBV7-6|TRBJ2-3
CASSSLTDTQYF
TGTGCCAGCAGCTCTCTCACAGATACGCAGTATTTT
>NA|NA|TRBV27|TRBJ2-1
CASSLERAPYNEQFF
TGTGCCAGCAGTTTAGAGCGGGCCCCCTACAATGAGCAGTTCTTC
>once|TRBD2|TRBV27|TRBJ2-3
CASSLHELAESTDTQYF
TGTGCCAGCAGCCTTCACGAACTAGCGGAAAGCACAGATACGCAGTATTTT
>NA|NA|TRBV7-3|TRBJ2-4
CASSLSTGSIQYF
TGTGCCAGCAGCTTATCCACAGGGAGCATTCAGTACTTC
>NA|NA|TRBV18|TRBJ1-1
CASSPSGGTEAFF
TGTGCCAGCTCACCATCCGGGGGTACTGAAGCTTTCTTT
>NA|TRBD1|TRBV7-9|TRBJ2-7
CASSFTRQGNPYEQYF
TGTGCCAGCAGCTTCACCAGACAGGGGAATCCCTACGAGCAGTACTTC
>NA|NA|TRBV27|TRBJ1-5
CASSLFSGPNQPQHF
TGTGCCAGCAGTTTATTCTCAGGACCCAATCAGCCCCAGCATTTT
>NA|NA|TRBV4-2|TRBJ1-5
CASSPSQGDSNQPQHF
TGTGCCAGCAGCCCGTCCCAGGGTGATAGCAATCAGCCCCAGCATTTT
>NA|NA|TRBV14|TRBJ2-3
CASSQGGRAYVTQYF
TGTGCCAGCAGCCAAGGGGGGCGAGCATATGTTACGCAGTATTTT
>NA|NA|TRBV7-9|TRBJ2-5
CASSFQTRGETQYF
TGTGCCAGCAGCTTTCAGACGCGTGGGGAGACCCAGTACTTC
>once|TRBD2|TRBV12-5|TRBJ2-3
CASAPSGASTDTQYF
TGTGCTAGTGCCCCGAGCGGGGCTAGCACAGATACGCAGTATTTT
>NA|NA|TRBV28|TRBJ1-2
CASSQTVNYGYTF
TGTGCCAGCAGTCAGACCGTAAACTATGGCTACACCTTC
>NA|NA|TRBV5-6|TRBJ2-3
CASSLGRADTQYF
TGTGCCAGCAGCTTGGGGAGGGCAGATACGCAGTATTTT
>few|NA|TRBV27|TRBJ2-5
CASSFLDRQETQYF
TGTGCCAGCAGTTTCTTGGACAGACAAGAGACCCAGTACTTC
>NA|NA|TRBV7-8|TRBJ2-7
CASSLAYGAGVHEQYF
TGTGCCAGCAGCTTAGCGTATGGGGCAGGGGTACACGAGCAGTACTTC
>once|NA|TRBV27|TRBJ2-5
CASSFETQYF
TGTGCCAGCAGTTTTGAGACCCAGTACTTC
>NA|NA|TRBV29-1|TRBJ2-7
CSVVESYEQYF
TGCAGCGTTGTCGAGTCCTACGAGCAGTACTTC
>NA|TRBD2|TRBV19|TRBJ2-2
CASSTPRGVIGRTGELFF
TGTGCCAGTAGTACCCCGCGGGGGGTGATAGGGAGAACCGGGGAGCTGTTTTTT
>NA|NA|TRBV19|TRBJ2-7
CASSPRTASYEQYF
TGTGCCAGTAGTCCCCGGACGGCATCCTACGAGCAGTACTTC
>NA|NA|TRBV4-3|TRBJ1-1
CASSQAVNTEAFF
TGCGCCAGCAGCCAAGCCGTGAACACTGAAGCTTTCTTT
>NA|NA|TRBV9|TRBJ1-2
CASSVGTTNYGYTF
TGTGCCAGCAGCGTCGGGACAACTAACTATGGCTACACCTTC
>NA|TRBD2|TRBV27|TRBJ2-1
CASSLSSGLAYNEQFF
TGTGCCAGCAGTTTATCTTCGGGACTAGCGTACAATGAGCAGTTCTTC
>NA|NA|TRBV28|TRBJ2-5
CASSLHRVSQETQYF
TGTGCCAGCAGTTTACACAGGGTATCCCAAGAGACCCAGTACTTC
>NA|NA|TRBV27|TRBJ2-7
CASSSLRSSYEQYF
TGTGCCAGCAGTTCCCTCCGAAGCTCCTACGAGCAGTACTTC